This T cell receptor (beta chain) appears in the sequencing data of a study of T cell repertoires in cytomegalovirus infection (dated by TCRdb to the late 2010s). For context, the study as a whole: The HLA type of each donor mattered for the analysis, because public TCR beta signatures pointed to carriage of CMV infection along with the matching HLA type.

This clonotype was seen more than once but under ten times. Its antigen is still unknown. No base-level quality is on record; no much larger clone is a single base apart. The V end loses 1 base and the J end loses 5 bases, and a stretch of 6 bases separates them. Its CDR3 holds 13 amino acids, cysteine through phenylalanine. Just CDR3 DNA is preserved here, 39 bases in frame from base 1. As encoded in the germline V gene, CDR1 is SGHTA while CDR2 is FQGNSA. Study-wide findings and limitations: The ex vivo response was dominated by HLA-C-restricted CMV-specific TCR beta clonotypes, and the single most frequent clonotype in two of eight donors was supplied by these HLA-C-restricted clonotypes. In both this cohort and an independent roughly 360-donor cohort, the cumulative frequency of public TCR beta family members distinguished carriers of CMV infection plus the relevant HLA type.

The run used an Illumina HiSeq 1500. TCRdb reran the public reads through fastp at Q25 and MiXCR, keeping productive beta chains. Here each entry gathers all rows of one CDR3 protein and keeps the most common genes and DNA. In this sample the table shows around 130,000 distinct CDR3 sequences, under 30% of which occur a single time. The ten largest clones capture roughly 35% of the sample. The sequence came from a human donor in good health (CMV status not recorded). Some clones in this sample may be carry-over from other donors' samples. The sequence is built from TRBV7-2 and TRBJ2-1; the D gene lacks a confident call. The sample consisted of PBMCs, sequenced either directly or after in vitro stimulation (not recorded which). The nucleotides read TGTGCCAGCAGCTTAGGACCCAACAATGAGCAGTTCTTC. Its translation reads: CASSLGPNNEQFF.